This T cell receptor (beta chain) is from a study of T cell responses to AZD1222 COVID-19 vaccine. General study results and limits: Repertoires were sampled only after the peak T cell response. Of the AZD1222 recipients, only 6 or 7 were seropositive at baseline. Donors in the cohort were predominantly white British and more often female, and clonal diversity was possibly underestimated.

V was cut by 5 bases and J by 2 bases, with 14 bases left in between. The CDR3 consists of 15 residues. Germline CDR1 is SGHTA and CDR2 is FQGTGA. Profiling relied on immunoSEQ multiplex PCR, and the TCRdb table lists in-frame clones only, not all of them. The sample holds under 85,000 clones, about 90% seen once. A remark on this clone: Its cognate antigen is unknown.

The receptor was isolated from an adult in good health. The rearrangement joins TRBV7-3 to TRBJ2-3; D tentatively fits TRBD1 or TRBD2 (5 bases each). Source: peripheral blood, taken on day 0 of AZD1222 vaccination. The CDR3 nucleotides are TGTGCCAGCAGCACCACTGGGACCTACACAGATACGCAGTATTTT. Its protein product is CASSTTGTYTDTQYF.